The next 32 T cell receptor beta chains were all read from a single sample in a study of T cell changes during pregnancy in multiple sclerosis. TCRdb keeps only in-frame clones here, not all; method: immunoSEQ multiplex PCR. The sample lists some 100,000 clones, almost 95% seen once, with approximately 0.97% in the top ten. This specimen consisted of peripheral blood, obtained before pregnancy. These receptors were taken from a female donor with multiple sclerosis, enrolled in a pregnancy study.

The chain has TRBV5-1 and TRBJ1-1, with TRBD1 matching 7 bases. J gave up 1 base and V 0 bases, and 9 bases lay outside the gene matches. This CDR3 has 17 amino acids. In germline, CDR1 is SGHRS, CDR2 YFSETQ. As DNA, the CDR3 is TGCGCCAGCAGCTTGGTTCGGACAGGCCGAGGGAACACTGAAGCTTTCTTT. This gives the protein CASSLVRTGRGNTEAFF.

V and J are TRBV4-2 and TRBJ2-5, with a weak D call TRBD2 (6 bases). The CDR3 is 15 amino acids. Deletions cut 4 bases from V and 5 bases from J, with 17 bases between. Germline V CDR1 and CDR2: LGHNA, YNFKEQ. The CDR3 sequence is CASSRPGTPPETQYF. Written as DNA, the CDR3 is TGTGCCAGCAGCCGACCCGGGACTCCCCCCGAGACCCAGTACTTC.

Only a few counts were recorded for this clone. The chain is built from TRBV7-9 and TRBJ1-1; D remains ambiguous. The CDR3 loop spans 16 amino acids. The V gene's germline CDR1 is SEHNR and CDR2 FQNEAQ (reference sequence). The ends were cut back, 6 bases at V and 0 bases at J, with 17 bases in the middle. CDR3 amino acids: CASRPESTLMNTEAFF. CDR3 coding DNA: TGTGCCAGCAGACCTGAAAGCACCCTTATGAACACTGAAGCTTTCTTT.

The chain uses TRBV28 and TRBJ2-7; 14 nucleotides align to TRBD2. There are 20 residues in the CDR3. Germline loops: CDR1 MDHEN, CDR2 SYDVKM. The V segment lost 1 base and the J segment 4 bases; nucleotides outside the gene matches: 15. The CDR3, as DNA: TGTGCCAGCAGTTTATTTATAGGACTAGCGGGAGGAGACCTACAATACGAGCAGTACTTC. Translating gives CASSLFIGLAGGDLQYEQYF.

This chain links TRBV5-6 with TRBJ2-7; 9 bases match TRBD1. The CDR3 sequence is 16 residues long. CDR1 is SGHDT and CDR2 is YYEEEE in the germline V gene. Trimming removed 3 bases from V and 4 bases from J; junction bases left unmatched: 11. The CDR3: CASSSRFPGQGYEQYF. The CDR3 DNA sequence: TGTGCCAGCAGCTCCCGCTTCCCGGGACAGGGTTACGAGCAGTACTTC.

This chain links TRBV9 with TRBJ2-1, with 7 positions matching TRBD2. This CDR3 spans 15 amino acids. Germline assignment: CDR1 SGDLS and CDR2 YYNGEE. V was clipped by 1 base and J by 4 bases; unmatched bases: 5. The chain's CDR3 is CASSVRSGVYNEQFF. The CDR3 coding sequence is TGTGCCAGCAGCGTAAGGAGCGGGGTTTACAATGAGCAGTTCTTC.

This clone was seen just once. This rearrangement joins TRBV27 to TRBJ2-7, with D maybe TRBD1 (6 bases). Trimming took 5 bases from V and 3 from J, leaving 20 bases between them. The CDR3 is 16 residues long. Germline-derived CDR1 and CDR2 are MNHEY and SMNVEV (reference sequence). CDR3 nucleotide sequence: TGTGCCAGCAGTCTGACAGGCGGTGGGGGCTACTACGAGCAGTACTTC. Its translation is CASSLTGGGGYYEQYF.

V and J are TRBV14 and TRBJ1-1, with a possible D match to TRBD1 (6 bases). CDR1 and CDR2 (germline): SGHDN, FVKESK. This CDR3 region has 14 residues. The V end was cut by 0 bases, the J end by 8 bases, with 13 bases between. The CDR3 DNA reads TGTGCCAGCAGCCAAGAGGTGCGGACAGCCGAAGCTTTCTTT. Protein product: CASSQEVRTAEAFF.

J is TRBJ2-7 and V is TRBV2, with 9 nucleotides matching TRBD1. The trim removed 6 bases at V and 3 bases at J, leaving 6 bases unmatched. From germline, CDR1 is SNHLY and CDR2 FYNNEI. This CDR3 region has 14 residues. In nucleotides, the CDR3 is TGTGCCAGCAGCGGACAGGGGTCGGGCTACGAGCAGTACTTC. It encodes CASSGQGSGYEQYF.

This chain joins TRBV5-1 and TRBJ2-1; D is unresolved. V was shortened by 0 bases and J by 5 bases, with 12 bases between the two germline ends. Germline V lookup: CDR1 SGHRS, CDR2 YFSETQ. The length of the CDR3 is 15 residues. The CDR3 is CASSLVPYDNNEQFF. The CDR3 DNA sequence: TGCGCCAGCAGCTTGGTCCCCTACGACAACAATGAGCAGTTCTTC.

This chain links TRBV25-1 with TRBJ1-2; D is undetermined. Germline V gene lookup returns CDR1 MGHDK and CDR2 SYGVNS. This CDR3 comprises 13 residues. Trimming pared 3 bases from V and 8 bases from J, leaving 13 bases between. CDR3 loop: CASSDSPGGGYTF. In nucleotides, the CDR3 is TGTGCCAGCAGTGATTCCCCGGGAGGGGGCTACACCTTC.

The chain uses TRBV21-1 and TRBJ2-7; TRBD1, the D gene given by the table, was not confirmed from the DNA. TRBV21-1 is classified as a pseudogene. The CDR3 is made up of 15 amino acids. The CDR3 sequence: CASSPRDRASYEQYF. The CDR3 DNA follows: TGTGCCAGCAGCCCAAGGGACAGGGCTTCCTACGAGCAGTACTTC.

V and J are TRBV9 and TRBJ1-1, with TRBD1 as a possible D gene (5 bases). The germline V gene has CDR1 SGDLS and CDR2 YYNGEE. Deletions cut 4 bases from V and 3 bases from J, with 13 bases between. This CDR3 has 14 amino acids. CDR3 amino acids: CASSPRPGHTEAFF. The CDR3 region has the DNA TGTGCCAGCAGCCCGAGACCAGGGCACACTGAAGCTTTCTTT. The full variable domain, in which reference TRBV9 and TRBJ1-1 provide the parts outside the CDR3, is DSGVTQTPKHLITATGQRVTLRCSPRSGDLSVYWYQQSLDQGLQFLIQYYNGEERAKGNILERFSAQQFPDLHSELNLSSLELGDSALYFCASSPRPGHTEAFFGQGTRLTVV.

The rearrangement joins TRBV4-1 to TRBJ1-2, with a weak D call TRBD1 (5 bases). Germline CDR1 reads MGHRA; CDR2 reads YSYEKL. The CDR3 contains 16 residues. Trimming cost V 4 bases and J 1 base, with 16 bases left between them. CDR3 DNA sequence: TGCGCCAGCAGCCCGATTGTGCGGGGGAGTAACTATGGCTACACCTTC. Its protein product is CASSPIVRGSNYGYTF.

This chain links TRBV11-2 with TRBJ2-7; no clear D. The V gene lost 0 bases and the J gene lost 2 bases, with 11 bases spanning the gap. Germline loops: CDR1 SGHAT, CDR2 FQNNGV. The CDR3 has 15 residues. CDR3 loop: CASSLEVLATYEQYF. For the CDR3, the DNA is TGTGCCAGCAGCTTAGAGGTATTAGCAACCTACGAGCAGTACTTC.

The V gene is TRBV7-9, the J gene TRBJ2-1; 7 nucleotides agree with TRBD1. Unmatched junction bases numbered 9, after V lost 9 bases and J lost 7 bases. Germline V gene data show CDR1 as SEHNR and CDR2 as FQNEAQ (reference sequence). This CDR3 region has 13 residues. The CDR3 spells CASGRTGVNEQFF. The CDR3 nucleotides are TGTGCCAGTGGACGAACAGGGGTAAATGAGCAGTTCTTC.

The rearrangement uses TRBV5-1 and TRBJ2-2; no definite D call. Looked up from germline, CDR1 is SGHRS and CDR2 is YFSETQ. CDR3 length: 16 residues. Deletions cut 1 base from V and 0 bases from J, with 10 bases between. Written as DNA, the CDR3 is TGCGCCAGCAGCTTGTCGGGTACTGCGAACACCGGGGAGCTGTTTTTT. Protein product: CASSLSGTANTGELFF.

The rearrangement links TRBV28 to TRBJ1-1; 7 bases line up with TRBD1. Germline V lookup: CDR1 MDHEN, CDR2 SYDVKM. Trimming took 5 bases from V and 1 from J; bases not matched to a gene: 4. The CDR3 loop spans 14 amino acids. CDR3 sequence (DNA): TGTGCCAGCAGTGCGCGGACAGGGAACACTGAAGCTTTCTTT. Protein: CASSARTGNTEAFF.

This clone was recorded only once. The chain couples TRBV18 to TRBJ2-7, with 9 positions matching TRBD2. The V gene's germline CDR1 is KGHSH and CDR2 LQKENI. The CDR3 sequence is 17 residues long. Unmatched junction bases numbered 11, after V lost 3 bases and J lost 2 bases. The CDR3 nucleotides read TGTGCCAGCTCACCGCCGAAGCCGGGACTAGCCGCCTACGAGCAGTACTTC. Protein product: CASSPPKPGLAAYEQYF. The whole variable domain, remainder taken from reference TRBV18 and TRBJ2-7, is NAGVMQNPRHLVRRRGQEARLRCSPMKGHSHVYWYRQLPEEGLKFMVYLQKENIIDESGMPKERFSAEFPKEGPSILRIQQVVRGDSAAYFCASSPPKPGLAAYEQYFGPGTRLTVT.

The gene calls are TRBV9 and TRBJ2-1; 12 bases map to TRBD2. Trimming took 4 bases from V and 5 from J; bases not matched to a gene: 4. The CDR3 loop spans 15 amino acids. CDR1 is SGDLS, CDR2 YYNGEE, per germline. CDR3 nucleotide sequence: TGTGCCAGCAGCACCCGACTAGCGGGAGACAATGAGCAGTTCTTC. The encoded protein is CASSTRLAGDNEQFF. The full variable domain, rest sourced from reference TRBV9 and TRBJ2-1, is DSGVTQTPKHLITATGQRVTLRCSPRSGDLSVYWYQQSLDQGLQFLIQYYNGEERAKGNILERFSAQQFPDLHSELNLSSLELGDSALYFCASSTRLAGDNEQFFGPGTRLTVL.

The rearrangement links TRBV7-2 to TRBJ2-7, with D perhaps TRBD1 (6 bases). The germline CDR1 and CDR2 sequences are SGHTA and FQGNSA. Trimming took off 4 bases at V and 5 bases at J, with 12 bases between the two ends. The CDR3 loop spans 13 amino acids. This CDR3 reads CASSSGTPHEQYF. The CDR3 nucleotides are TGTGCCAGCAGCTCCGGGACACCCCACGAGCAGTACTTC. Looking up the rest from reference TRBV7-2 and TRBJ2-7 gives the full variable domain: GAGVSQSPSNKVTEKGKDVELRCDPISGHTALYWYRQSLGQGLEFLIYFQGNSAPDKSGLPSDRFSAERTGGSVSTLTIQRTQQEDSAVYLCASSSGTPHEQYFGPGTRLTVT.

The genes are TRBV4-2 and TRBJ2-7; TRBD2 agrees at 15 bases. The germline gives CDR1 LGHNA, CDR2 YNFKEQ. J was trimmed by 1 base and V by 1 base; bases with no gene match: 5. This CDR3 has 18 residues. DNA for the CDR3: TGTGCCAGCAGCCAAGGAGTTGGACTAGCGGGAGGGTCCTACGAGCAGTACTTC. The encoded protein is CASSQGVGLAGGSYEQYF.

The J gene is TRBJ2-1, the V gene TRBV6-1, with 9 bases identical to TRBD1. CDR1 and CDR2 from the germline V gene are MNHNS and SASEGT. This CDR3 spans 13 amino acids. The trim removed 7 bases at V and 4 bases at J, leaving 2 bases unmatched. The CDR3 sequence is CASTDRGYNEQFF. The CDR3 DNA sequence: TGTGCCAGCACGGACAGGGGTTACAATGAGCAGTTCTTC.

This chain connects TRBV19 to TRBJ2-7, with 7 bases aligning to TRBD2. CDR1 and CDR2 from the germline V gene are LNHDA and SQIVND (reference sequence). The CDR3 extends over 17 amino acids. Germline trimming cut 3 bases from V and 3 bases from J; bases unmatched to any gene: 14. CDR3 region: CASSIAGGFGGSYEQYF. The CDR3 DNA sequence: TGTGCCAGTAGTATCGCCGGCGGCTTTGGCGGGAGCTACGAGCAGTACTTC. The entire variable domain, with the rest obtained from reference TRBV19 and TRBJ2-7, is as follows: DGGITQSPKYLFRKEGQNVTLSCEQNLNHDAMYWYRQDPGQGLRLIYYSQIVNDFQKGDIAEGYSVSREKKESFPLTVTSAQKNPTAFYLCASSIAGGFGGSYEQYFGPGTRLTVT.

The chain links TRBV13 to TRBJ2-5; 9 positions agree with TRBD2. The CDR3 loop spans 16 amino acids. V lost 4 bases, J lost 3 bases, and 9 bases stayed unmatched. CDR1 is PRHDT, CDR2 FYEKMQ, per germline (reference sequence). CDR3 residues: CASSSRAGGPKETQYF. As DNA, the CDR3 is TGTGCCAGCAGCTCCCGGGCGGGAGGGCCGAAAGAGACCCAGTACTTC.

The chain uses TRBV7-6 and TRBJ2-2, with 9 bases matching TRBD2. V shed 2 bases and J 5 bases; nucleotides not matched to a gene: 12. The CDR3 loop spans 18 amino acids. The germline gives CDR1 SGHVS, CDR2 FNYEAQ. CDR3 region: CASSLWVAGVGDTGELFF. The CDR3 DNA sequence: TGTGCCAGCAGCTTATGGGTAGCGGGAGTGGGAGATACCGGGGAGCTGTTTTTT. The full variable domain, its missing parts supplied by reference TRBV7-6 and TRBJ2-2, is GAGVSQSPRYKVTKRGQDVALRCDPISGHVSLYWYRQALGQGPEFLTYFNYEAQQDKSGLPNDRFSAERPEGSISTLTIQRTEQRDSAMYRCASSLWVAGVGDTGELFFGEGSRLTVL.

The chain uses TRBV11-2 and TRBJ1-5; maybe TRBD1 (5 bases). Trimming removed 1 base from V and 3 bases from J, with 10 bases in between. CDR3 length equals 15 residues. Germline V gene sequence: CDR1 SGHAT, CDR2 FQNNGV. The CDR3 is CASSLAAGLNQPQHF. The CDR3 coding sequence is TGTGCCAGCAGCTTAGCGGCAGGGCTCAATCAGCCCCAGCATTTT.

The chain has TRBV25-1 and TRBJ2-1, with D maybe TRBD2 (5 bases). This CDR3 has 16 residues. Deletions cut 1 base from V and 6 bases from J, with 16 bases between. CDR1 and CDR2 (germline): MGHDK, SYGVNS. CDR3 sequence: CASSELRGSVRNEQFF. The CDR3 bases are TGTGCCAGCAGTGAATTGAGAGGGAGTGTTCGCAATGAGCAGTTCTTC.

The chain has TRBV29-1 and TRBJ2-5; D perhaps matches TRBD2 (6 bases). CDR1 and CDR2 (germline): SQVTM, ANQGSEA. The CDR3 contains 13 residues. V was clipped by 4 bases and J by 4 bases, with 13 bases between them. CDR3 sequence: CSVGAGSRETQYF. The CDR3 coding sequence is TGCAGCGTTGGGGCGGGGTCCCGAGAGACCCAGTACTTC.

The rearrangement joins TRBV20-1 to TRBJ1-1; D unclear. CDR1 and CDR2 (germline): DFQATT, SNEGSKA (reference sequence). V lost 2 bases, J lost 4 bases, and 5 bases lay in between. This CDR3 comprises 11 residues. The CDR3 protein is CSARQVTEAFF. CDR3 in DNA: TGCAGTGCTAGACAGGTCACTGAAGCTTTCTTT.

The chain employs TRBV6-1 and TRBJ1-2; D perhaps matches TRBD1 (5 bases). Per the germline V gene, CDR1 is MNHNS and CDR2 is SASEGT. The length of the CDR3 is 13 residues. The V and J ends lost 5 bases and 4 bases respectively, with 11 bases between them. This chain's CDR3 is CASSLQEAYGYTF. In nucleotides, the CDR3 is TGTGCCAGCAGTCTACAGGAAGCCTATGGCTACACCTTC.

This chain uses TRBV5-1 with TRBJ2-7; the D gene is possibly TRBD1 (5 bases). Between the trimmed V and J ends, which lost 0 bases and 6 bases, there was a span of 16 bases. The germline CDR1 and CDR2 sequences are SGHRS and YFSETQ. The length of the CDR3 is 15 residues. The CDR3 region is CASSLGPGLSAEQYF. The CDR3 DNA is TGCGCCAGCAGCTTGGGTCCAGGGCTCTCGGCCGAGCAGTACTTC.